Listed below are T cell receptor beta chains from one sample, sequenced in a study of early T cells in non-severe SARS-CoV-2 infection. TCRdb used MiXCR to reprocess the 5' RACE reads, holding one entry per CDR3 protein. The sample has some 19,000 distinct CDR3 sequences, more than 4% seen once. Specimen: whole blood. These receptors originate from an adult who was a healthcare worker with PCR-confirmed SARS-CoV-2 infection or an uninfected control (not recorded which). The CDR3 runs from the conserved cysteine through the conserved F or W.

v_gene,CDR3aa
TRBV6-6,CASSYYRTAGNQPQHF
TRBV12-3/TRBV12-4,CASSLADRGGYTF
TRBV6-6,CASSIMRGSQETQYF
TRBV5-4,CASSLPGPGNEKLFF
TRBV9,CASSLTGTGFQETQYF
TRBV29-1,CSARTGEDNEQFF
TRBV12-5,CASGLVVSGPYYGYTF
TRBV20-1,CSALGQAVDYGYTF
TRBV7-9,CASSHYITSIWDTQYF
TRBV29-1,CSVADGLLGNQPQHF
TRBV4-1,CASSQEAPIAGGPADTQYF
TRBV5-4,CASSMKIGGPVTDTQYF
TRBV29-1,CSVVPPGLGGNIQYF
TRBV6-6,CASSPGIQTFMNTEAFF
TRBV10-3,CAIRGGLAAINEQFF